Following are 11 T cell receptor beta chains from one sample sequenced in a study of T cells after yellow fever vaccination. MiXCR was run by TCRdb on the 5' RACE reads, yielding one entry per CDR3 protein. The sample has tens of thousands of distinct CDR3 sequences; approximately 6.9% are singletons. Sequences were derived from CD8+ T cells sorted from PBMCs, sampled on the day of the first yellow fever vaccination. The receptors here all came from a man aged 18 to 30 who received the YFV17D yellow fever vaccine.

This clonotype was found a few times. The V gene is TRBV21-1, the J gene TRBJ2-4; the table's D call TRBD2 went unverified against the DNA. TRBV21-1 is noted as a pseudogene. The CDR3 has 15 residues. The CDR3: CASRSGGMAKNIQYF. CDR3 sequence (DNA): TGTGCCAGCAGGAGCGGGGGGATGGCCAAAAACATTCAGTACTTC.

This clonotype occurred many times. The V call is TRBV7-8, the J call TRBJ2-7, with 8 bases matching TRBD2. The CDR3 is 16 residues long. V lost 0 bases, J lost 2 bases, and 6 bases stayed unmatched. The germline gives CDR1 SGHVS, CDR2 FQNEAQ. DNA for the CDR3: TGTGCCAGCAGCTTAGCGCCAGCGGGGGCAACCTACGAGCAGTACGTC. Its translation is CASSLAPAGATYEQYV.

With regard to this clonotype: At one of its ends the junction is not consistent with the germline gene, which may arise from a read error. The rearrangement joins TRBV7-3 to TRBJ2-7; either TRBD1 or TRBD2 may fit D (5 bases each). CDR3 size: 10 residues. CDR1 and CDR2 from the germline V gene are SGHTA and FQGTGA. Here the CDR3 DNA reads TGTGCCAGCAGCTTTCCTTGGGGGTGCTTC. It translates to CASSFPWGCF.

This clonotype was detected many times. J is TRBJ2-1 and V is TRBV5-1; D is unclear. This CDR3 is 15 amino acids long. Germline CDR1 and CDR2: SGHRS and YFSETQ. Trimming took 0 bases from V and 2 from J, leaving 9 bases between them. The CDR3 sequence: CASSLVPDPYNEQFF. As DNA, the CDR3 is TGCGCCAGCAGCTTGGTGCCAGACCCCTACAATGAGCAGTTCTTC.

Ten or more counts support this clonotype. The chain carries TRBV5-5 and TRBJ2-1, with 8 bases fitting TRBD1. Germline V gene lookup returns CDR1 SGHKS and CDR2 YYEKEE (reference sequence). Trimming cost V 3 bases and J 0 bases; bases outside gene matches: 5. This CDR3 contains 16 residues. The CDR3 region has the DNA TGTGCCAGCAGCTGGGGACAGGCGAGCTCCTACAATGAGCAGTTCTTC. Its protein product is CASSWGQASSYNEQFF.

This clonotype was seen many times. The rearrangement links TRBV9 to TRBJ2-1, with 10 bases fitting TRBD2. After removal of 3 bases from V and 8 bases from J, the junction contained 14 bases not matched to a gene. Germline assignment: CDR1 SGDLS and CDR2 YYNGEE. The CDR3 consists of 17 residues. DNA of the CDR3: TGTGCCAGCAGCGGGAATAGCGGGGGGCCCATGTCCGATGAGCAGTTCTTC. Translated: CASSGNSGGPMSDEQFF.

This chain joins TRBV6-5 and TRBJ2-1, with D possibly matching TRBD2 (5 bases). The V gene's germline CDR1 is MNHEY and CDR2 SVGAGI. This CDR3 is built from 13 residues. The V gene lost 2 bases and the J gene lost 6 bases, with 8 bases spanning the gap. The CDR3 sequence: CASSYGRGNEQFF. CDR3 DNA sequence: TGTGCCAGCAGTTACGGTCGGGGCAATGAGCAGTTCTTC.

This clonotype showed up just a few times. The rearrangement links TRBV4-3 to TRBJ1-5, with D possibly TRBD1 on 6 matching bases. The CDR3 is made up of 14 amino acids. The germline CDR1 and CDR2 sequences are LGHNA and YSLEER. The V gene lost 0 bases and the J gene lost 7 bases, with 10 bases spanning the gap. CDR3: CASSQEQGYQPQHF. The CDR3 DNA follows: TGCGCCAGCAGCCAAGAACAGGGTTACCAGCCCCAGCATTTT.

This clonotype was picked up a small number of times. The rearrangement links TRBV5-1 to TRBJ1-4; D gene ambiguous. Between the trimmed V and J ends, which lost 2 bases and 4 bases, there was a span of 12 bases. This CDR3 has 15 amino acids. Germline-derived CDR1 and CDR2 are SGHRS and YFSETQ. The chain's CDR3 is CASSFRFRDNEKLFF. The CDR3 DNA is TGCGCCAGCAGCTTCCGATTTCGAGATAATGAAAAACTGTTTTTT.

The V call is TRBV6-5, the J call TRBJ2-1; possibly TRBD1 for D (5 bases). CDR3 length equals 19 residues. V lost 2 bases and J lost 0, with 20 bases in between. In germline, CDR1 is MNHEY, CDR2 SVGAGI. The CDR3 DNA sequence: TGTGCCAGCAGTTACCCCCTGGAAAGGGGCCTTAGCTCCTACAATGAGCAGTTCTTC. Protein product: CASSYPLERGLSSYNEQFF.

The rearrangement uses TRBV15 and TRBJ1-5; D remains ambiguous. Germline CDR1 is LNHNV and CDR2 is YYDKDF (reference sequence). V was trimmed by 8 bases and J by 0 bases, leaving 8 bases between them. The CDR3 totals 13 residues. The CDR3 nucleotides are TGTGCCACCGGTTCAGATAGCAATCAGCCCCAGCATTTT. Its protein product is CATGSDSNQPQHF.